These T cell receptor beta chains were read from a single sample in a study of blood T cell repertoires in COVID-19. Assay used: immunoSEQ multiplex PCR; TCRdb lists only in-frame clones, some missing. The repertoire holds a few hundred thousand clones, with 90% as singletons. Material: PBMCs or T cells enriched from blood (not recorded which). These receptors all stem from a man younger than 35 who had recovered from COVID-19. The CDR3 runs from the conserved cysteine through the conserved F or W. D genes are given only for firm matches. Clone size is stated in some rows and not others, as once, few, many or a class when expanded.

v_gene: TRBV5-8; d_gene: TRBD1; j_gene: TRBJ1-6; abundance: -; CDR3aa: CASSLAIPPGQGGSPLHF; CDR3nt: TGTGCCAGCAGCTTGGCCATCCCCCCGGGACAGGGTGGATCACCCCTCCACTTT
v_gene: TRBV7-2; d_gene: -; j_gene: TRBJ1-2; abundance: -; CDR3aa: CASSLQQTNYGYTF; CDR3nt: TGTGCCAGCAGCCTACAGCAGACTAACTATGGCTACACCTTC
v_gene: TRBV19; d_gene: TRBD1; j_gene: TRBJ1-5; abundance: -; CDR3aa: CASSSRQGLGQPQHF; CDR3nt: TGTGCCAGTAGTAGCAGACAGGGCCTGGGTCAGCCCCAGCATTTT
v_gene: TRBV19; d_gene: TRBD2; j_gene: TRBJ2-1; abundance: -; CDR3aa: CASSLSGSSYNEQFF; CDR3nt: TGTGCCAGTAGCCTCAGCGGGAGCTCCTACAATGAGCAGTTCTTC
v_gene: TRBV9; d_gene: -; j_gene: TRBJ1-6; abundance: -; CDR3aa: CASSPRGEGPPLHF; CDR3nt: TGTGCCAGCAGCCCTAGGGGGGAGGGGCCACCCCTCCACTTT
v_gene: TRBV30; d_gene: -; j_gene: TRBJ2-4; abundance: once; CDR3aa: CAWSKKGLAKNIQYF; CDR3nt: TGTGCCTGGAGTAAGAAGGGGCTAGCCAAAAACATTCAGTACTTC
v_gene: TRBV18; d_gene: -; j_gene: TRBJ1-1; abundance: -; CDR3aa: CASSPVEAAEAFF; CDR3nt: TGTGCCAGCTCACCAGTGGAGGCTGCTGAAGCTTTCTTT
v_gene: TRBV10-3; d_gene: -; j_gene: TRBJ1-1; abundance: -; CDR3aa: CAISEGPGNTEAFF; CDR3nt: TGTGCCATCAGTGAGGGCCCAGGAAACACTGAAGCTTTCTTT
v_gene: TRBV5-4; d_gene: -; j_gene: TRBJ1-1; abundance: -; CDR3aa: CASSSYEANTEAFF; CDR3nt: TGTGCCAGCAGCTCCTACGAGGCGAACACTGAAGCTTTCTTT
v_gene: TRBV18; d_gene: TRBD1; j_gene: TRBJ2-2; abundance: -; CDR3aa: CASSPSRDRTGELFF; CDR3nt: TGTGCCAGCTCACCGTCCCGGGACAGGACCGGGGAGCTGTTTTTT
v_gene: TRBV5-4; d_gene: -; j_gene: TRBJ2-7; abundance: -; CDR3aa: CASSLELVNHEQYF; CDR3nt: TGTGCCAGCAGCTTGGAACTAGTCAACCACGAGCAGTACTTC
v_gene: TRBV5-1; d_gene: -; j_gene: TRBJ2-2; abundance: -; CDR3aa: CASSVTGEDIIF; CDR3nt: TGCGCCAGCAGCGTAACAGGGGAGGACATAATTTTT
v_gene: TRBV5-6; d_gene: TRBD1; j_gene: TRBJ1-6; abundance: few; CDR3aa: CASRYGTGGIPGSPLHF; CDR3nt: TGTGCCAGCAGGTATGGGACAGGGGGCATTCCGGGATCACCCCTCCACTTT
v_gene: TRBV29-1; d_gene: TRBD1; j_gene: TRBJ2-5; abundance: -; CDR3aa: CSIWGTEETQYF; CDR3nt: TGCAGCATCTGGGGGACAGAAGAGACCCAGTACTTC
v_gene: TRBV11-1; d_gene: TRBD1; j_gene: TRBJ1-2; abundance: -; CDR3aa: CASSPTGGRGYTF; CDR3nt: TGTGCCAGCAGCCCTACAGGGGGACGTGGCTACACCTTC
v_gene: TRBV6-4; d_gene: TRBD1; j_gene: TRBJ1-2; abundance: -; CDR3aa: CASSYLDRVRGYTF; CDR3nt: TGTGCCAGCAGCTACCTGGACAGGGTCCGTGGCTACACCTTC
v_gene: TRBV15; d_gene: -; j_gene: TRBJ1-6; abundance: once; CDR3aa: CATSRDSSYNSPLHF; CDR3nt: TGTGCCACCAGCAGAGATAGCTCCTATAATTCACCCCTCCACTTT
v_gene: TRBV4-1; d_gene: TRBD2; j_gene: TRBJ2-1; abundance: -; CDR3aa: CASSQEPVLAGNEQFF; CDR3nt: TGCGCCAGCAGCCAAGAACCCGTACTAGCGGGGAATGAGCAGTTCTTC
v_gene: TRBV7-8; d_gene: TRBD1; j_gene: TRBJ2-1; abundance: once; CDR3aa: CASSLSGTGNYNEQFF; CDR3nt: TGTGCCAGCAGCTTATCCGGGACAGGGAACTACAATGAGCAGTTCTTC
v_gene: TRBV5-1; d_gene: -; j_gene: TRBJ2-7; abundance: -; CDR3aa: CASRKGDTPLGEQYF; CDR3nt: TGCGCCAGCAGGAAAGGGGACACACCCTTGGGCGAGCAGTACTTC
v_gene: TRBV7-9; d_gene: TRBD1; j_gene: TRBJ2-7; abundance: once; CDR3aa: CASSEETGWGEQYF; CDR3nt: TGTGCCAGCAGCGAGGAGACAGGGTGGGGCGAGCAGTACTTC
v_gene: TRBV7-8; d_gene: -; j_gene: TRBJ1-2; abundance: -; CDR3aa: CASSLSRGANNYGYTF; CDR3nt: TGTGCCAGCAGCTTATCTCGGGGGGCAAATAACTATGGCTACACCTTC